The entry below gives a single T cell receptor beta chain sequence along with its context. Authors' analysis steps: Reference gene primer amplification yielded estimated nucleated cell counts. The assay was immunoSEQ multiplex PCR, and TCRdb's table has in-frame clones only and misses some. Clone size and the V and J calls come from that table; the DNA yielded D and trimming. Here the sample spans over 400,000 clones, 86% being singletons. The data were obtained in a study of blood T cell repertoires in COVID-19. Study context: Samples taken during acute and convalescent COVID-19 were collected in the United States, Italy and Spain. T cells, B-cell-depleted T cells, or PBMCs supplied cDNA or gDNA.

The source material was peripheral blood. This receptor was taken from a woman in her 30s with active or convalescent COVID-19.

CDR3 sequence: CASSSDTPNSPLHF. Written as DNA, the CDR3 is TGCGCCAGCAGCTCCGACACTCCTAATTCACCCCTCCACTTT. The chain employs TRBV5-1 and TRBJ1-6; D gene ambiguous. Trimming removed 3 bases at V and 6 bases at J, with 10 bases between. Germline V CDR1 and CDR2: SGHRS, YFSETQ. The CDR3 covers 14 residues.